This T cell receptor beta chain emerged from a study of regulatory T cells in long-lasting Graves disease. General study findings and limits: Patients with persistent Graves' had lower TCR diversity than newly diagnosed patients.

Arm-PCR of CDR3 regions and iRepertoire HTBI primers were used to build TCR beta libraries. TCRdb reprocessed the multiplex PCR reads with MiXCR, giving one entry per CDR3 protein. The sample consists of 350,000 to 500,000 distinct CDR3 sequences, roughly a fifth of them appearing once. CDR3 size: 18 residues. CDR1 and CDR2 (germline): SGHVS, FQNEAQ. J gave up 4 bases and V 2 bases, and 12 bases lay outside the gene matches. This clonotype was counted at least ten times. Its antigen is not identified. Time point specified: persistent/refractory GD, antithyroid drugs over 5 years with positive TRAb. Construction of the TCR library relied on RNA isolated from PBMCs. American Thyroid Association guidelines served as the basis for diagnosing Graves' disease.

The rearrangement uses TRBV7-8 and TRBJ1-5; 9 bases align to TRBD1. This sequence originates from a female donor with Graves disease. Specimen: peripheral blood mononuclear cells (PBMCs), collected when the disease was refractory, from a patient treated with antithyroid drugs. The CDR3 reads CASSLFFGIQGANQPQHF. In DNA, the CDR3 is TGTGCCAGCAGCTTATTCTTTGGGATACAGGGGGCGAATCAGCCCCAGCATTTT.